These 11 T cell receptor beta chains came from one sample sequenced in a study of CD8 T cells in Susac syndrome. The RNA, about 0.5 to 1 ug, was put through reverse transcription using random hexamers. One entry per CDR3 protein results from TCRdb running MiXCR on the immunoSEQ multiplex PCR reads. Of some 96,000 distinct CDR3 sequences in the sample, 90% to 95% were seen once. Sequencing was done on a sample of CD4+ T cells from PBMCs. These TCRs come from a human donor with Susac syndrome.

The chain combines TRBV7-9 with TRBJ2-5; D perhaps matches TRBD1 (7 bases). The V gene's germline CDR1 is SEHNR and CDR2 FQNEAQ (reference sequence). CDR3 length: 14 amino acids. V lost 5 bases and J 4 bases, leaving 14 bases between the germline ends. CDR3 amino acids: CASSQGGRGETQYF. The CDR3 nucleotides read TGTGCCAGCAGCCAGGGGGGCAGGGGAGAGACCCAGTACTTC.

J is TRBJ1-5 and V is TRBV28; D gene ambiguous. This CDR3 spans 14 amino acids. Deletions cut 6 bases from V and 6 bases from J, with 15 bases between. CDR1 is MDHEN, CDR2 SYDVKM, per germline. The CDR3 reads CASSFLGRGQPQHF. The CDR3 DNA reads TGTGCCAGCAGCTTTCTAGGCCGGGGTCAGCCCCAGCATTTT.

This chain connects TRBV7-9 to TRBJ2-2; 9 bases line up with TRBD1. CDR3 length: 16 residues. CDR1 and CDR2 (germline): SEHNR, FQNEAQ (reference sequence). Unmatched junction bases numbered 7, after V lost 2 bases and J lost 6 bases. CDR3 sequence (DNA): TGTGCCAGCAGCTTAAGGACAGGGGTACCTGCCGGGGAGCTGTTTTTT. Translation: CASSLRTGVPAGELFF.

The chain recombines TRBV30 with TRBJ1-1; D uncertain. The V gene lost 3 bases and the J gene lost 5 bases, with 7 bases spanning the gap. CDR3 length: 11 amino acids. The V gene's germline CDR1 is GTSNPN and CDR2 SVGIG (reference sequence). CDR3 bases: TGTGCCTGGAGACTGGGGACTGAAGCTTTCTTT. Its protein product is CAWRLGTEAFF.

This chain connects TRBV5-4 to TRBJ2-1, with a tentative D call TRBD1 (5 bases). Germline V lookup: CDR1 SGHNT, CDR2 YYREEE (reference sequence). There are 16 residues in the CDR3. V dropped 4 bases and J dropped 0 bases, with 14 bases sitting between them. CDR3 bases: TGTGCCAGCAGCGCTGTGGACATGATCTCCTACAATGAGCAGTTCTTC. Protein: CASSAVDMISYNEQFF.

J is TRBJ1-1 and V is TRBV5-6; D is undetermined. The germline gives CDR1 SGHDT, CDR2 YYEEEE. The CDR3 contains 14 residues. V lost 0 bases and J lost 4, with 10 bases in between. The CDR3 here is CASSLATWGTEAFF. The CDR3 DNA sequence: TGTGCCAGCAGCTTGGCTACGTGGGGCACTGAAGCTTTCTTT.

The chain has TRBV21-1 and TRBJ2-5; the table's D call, TRBD2, has no DNA check behind it. TRBV21-1 is assigned pseudogene status. The CDR3 contains 18 residues. In nucleotides, the CDR3 is TGTGCCAGCAGCAAAGGAAGGGCTAGCGGGGGCGTTCTTGAGACCCAGTACTTC. This sequence encodes CASSKGRASGGVLETQYF.

The rearrangement links TRBV6-2 or TRBV6-3 to TRBJ2-7; maybe TRBD2 (6 bases). Germline CDR1 MNHEY, CDR2 SVGEGT. Trimming pared 2 bases from V and 3 bases from J, leaving 11 bases between. The CDR3 runs to 14 residues. CDR3 in amino acids: CASSYETGVYEQYF. The CDR3 DNA reads as TGTGCCAGCAGTTACGAGACGGGAGTCTACGAGCAGTACTTC.

V gene TRBV2 combines with J gene TRBJ2-7, with D possibly matching TRBD2 (5 bases). The CDR3 contains 11 residues. The ends were cut back, 2 bases at V and 7 bases at J, with 6 bases in the middle. Germline CDR1 and CDR2: SNHLY and FYNNEI. CDR3 sequence (DNA): TGTGCCAGCAGTGAAACGGGGGAGCAGTACTTC. Its translation: CASSETGEQYF.

This chain links TRBV29-1 with TRBJ2-7; the match to TRBD1 covers 8 bases. CDR1 is SQVTM and CDR2 is ANQGSEA in the germline V gene. This CDR3 contains 12 residues. Trimming took 1 base from V and 7 from J; bases not matched to a gene: 3. The CDR3 coding sequence is TGCAGCGTTGAAGTCCGACAGGGGGAGCAGTACTTC. This encodes CSVEVRQGEQYF.

The V and J genes are TRBV4-3 and TRBJ1-1, with no clear D. CDR1 is LGHNA and CDR2 is YSLEER in the germline V gene. V lost 0 bases to trimming and J lost 2 bases, with 10 bases between them. The CDR3 consists of 15 residues. The CDR3 DNA reads TGCGCCAGCAGCCAAGATGGAGCGGGTAACACTGAAGCTTTCTTT. Translated, it gives CASSQDGAGNTEAFF.